This T cell receptor beta chain comes out of a study of human T cells and chemical hapten exposure. TCRdb re-analysed the RACE reads in MiXCR, keeping a single row per CDR3 protein. The table shows some 100,000 distinct CDR3 sequences, with 9% to 9.5% occurring only once. The CDR3 consists of 16 residues. V shed 2 bases, J shed 3 bases, and the junction held 8 bases outside the gene matches. The germline V gene has CDR1 MNHEY and CDR2 SVGEGT. This clonotype was seen repeatedly, ten times or more. As for time point: patch test 2, 6 weeks after DPC sensitization. Treatment given: therapeutic diphenylcyclopropenone sensitization with weekly scalp DPC. Sample donors consisted of patients with alopecia, aged 18 to 70 years, who were suitable for DPC.

This TCR was recovered from a woman between 35 and 50 years old with alopecia areata. Some clones in this sample may be carry-over from other donors' samples. The V and J genes are TRBV6-2 or TRBV6-3 and TRBJ1-1; 8 bases fit TRBD1. The sample consisted of whole blood, taken in connection with sensitization to the hapten diphenylcyclopropenone (DPC). This CDR3 is CASSYGTGSGDTEAFF. In DNA form, the CDR3 reads TGTGCCAGCAGTTACGGGACAGGTTCGGGCGACACTGAAGCTTTCTTT.